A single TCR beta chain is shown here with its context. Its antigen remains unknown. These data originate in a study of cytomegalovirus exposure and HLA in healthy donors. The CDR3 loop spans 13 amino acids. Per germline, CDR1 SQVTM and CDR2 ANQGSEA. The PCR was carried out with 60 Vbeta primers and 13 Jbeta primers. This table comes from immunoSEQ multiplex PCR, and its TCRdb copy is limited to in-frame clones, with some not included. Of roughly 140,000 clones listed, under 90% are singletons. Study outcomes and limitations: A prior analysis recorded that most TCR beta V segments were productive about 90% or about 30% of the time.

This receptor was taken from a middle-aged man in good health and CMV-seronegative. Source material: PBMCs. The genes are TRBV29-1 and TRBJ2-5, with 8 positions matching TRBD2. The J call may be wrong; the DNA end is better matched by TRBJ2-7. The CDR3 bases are TGCAGCGTTGAACGAGCGGGGGCCTACGAGCAGTACTTC. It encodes CSVERAGAYEQYF.